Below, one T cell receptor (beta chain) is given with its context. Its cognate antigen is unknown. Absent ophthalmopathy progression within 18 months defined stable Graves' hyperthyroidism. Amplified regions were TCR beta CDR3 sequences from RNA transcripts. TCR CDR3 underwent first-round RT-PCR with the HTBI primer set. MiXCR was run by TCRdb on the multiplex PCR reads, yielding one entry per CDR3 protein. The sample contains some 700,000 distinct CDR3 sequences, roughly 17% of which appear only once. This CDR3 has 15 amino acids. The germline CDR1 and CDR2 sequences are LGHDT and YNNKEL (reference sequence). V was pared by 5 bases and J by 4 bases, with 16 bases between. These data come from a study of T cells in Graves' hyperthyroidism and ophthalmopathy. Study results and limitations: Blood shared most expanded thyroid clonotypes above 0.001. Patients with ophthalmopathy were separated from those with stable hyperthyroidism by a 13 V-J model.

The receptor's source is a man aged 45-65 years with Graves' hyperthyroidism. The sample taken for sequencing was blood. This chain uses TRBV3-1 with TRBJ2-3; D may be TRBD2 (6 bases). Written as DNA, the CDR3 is TGTGCCAGCAGCAATCAGGGACTTAGCGCAGATACGCAGTATTTT. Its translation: CASSNQGLSADTQYF.